The rows below give T cell receptor beta chains drawn from one sample of a study of neurological immune-mediated disorders. TCRdb fed the 5' RACE reads into MiXCR, producing one record per CDR3 protein. The profile covers about 79,000 distinct CDR3 sequences, with around an eighth appearing a single time and around 6.8% taken by the ten largest. The material sequenced was PBMCs. These receptors all stem from a woman in her fifties or sixties in good health. The CDR3 runs from the conserved cysteine through the conserved F or W. The order of the fields is clone size, CDR3 length, V gene, J gene, D gene, CDR3 protein, CDR3 DNA. D genes are given only for firm matches. Size values are once, few and many counts, or a class for expanded clones, and some rows have none.

clone_size: many
cdr3_length: 15
v_call: TRBV12-3/TRBV12-4
j_call: TRBJ1-2
d_call: TRBD1
cdr3_aa: CASKPTGTAHYGYTF
cdr3_nt: TGTGCCAGCAAACCGACAGGGACAGCCCACTATGGCTACACCTTC

clone_size: NA
cdr3_length: 13
v_call: TRBV5-1
j_call: TRBJ2-3
d_call: NA
cdr3_aa: CASSRDSSDTQYF
cdr3_nt: TGCGCCAGCAGCCGTGACTCCTCAGATACGCAGTATTTT

clone_size: NA
cdr3_length: 13
v_call: TRBV20-1
j_call: TRBJ2-5
d_call: NA
cdr3_aa: CSARNRAKETQYF
cdr3_nt: TGCAGTGCTCGGAACAGGGCAAAAGAGACCCAGTACTTC

clone_size: NA
cdr3_length: 13
v_call: TRBV29-1
j_call: TRBJ2-1
d_call: TRBD2
cdr3_aa: CSASSGLYNEQFF
cdr3_nt: TGCAGCGCCTCTAGCGGCCTATACAATGAGCAGTTCTTC

clone_size: many
cdr3_length: 15
v_call: TRBV6-6
j_call: TRBJ1-2
d_call: TRBD1
cdr3_aa: CASSPPGQGAHGYTF
cdr3_nt: TGTGCCAGCAGCCCACCGGGACAGGGGGCGCATGGCTACACCTTC

clone_size: many
cdr3_length: 16
v_call: TRBV5-5
j_call: TRBJ2-1
d_call: NA
cdr3_aa: CASSFYNRSPVGEQFF
cdr3_nt: TGTGCCAGCAGCTTTTATAATCGGAGCCCCGTGGGTGAGCAGTTCTTC

clone_size: many
cdr3_length: 13
v_call: TRBV18
j_call: TRBJ2-7
d_call: NA
cdr3_aa: CASSPPAVDEQYF
cdr3_nt: TGTGCCAGCTCACCACCGGCCGTGGACGAGCAGTACTTC

clone_size: many
cdr3_length: 14
v_call: TRBV29-1
j_call: TRBJ1-2
d_call: NA
cdr3_aa: CSAHYFEGREGYTF
cdr3_nt: TGCAGCGCCCACTATTTTGAGGGGCGTGAGGGCTACACCTTC

clone_size: many
cdr3_length: 14
v_call: TRBV5-1
j_call: TRBJ2-1
d_call: NA
cdr3_aa: CASTLGVLRDEQFF
cdr3_nt: TGCGCCAGCACTCTAGGAGTCCTACGGGATGAGCAGTTCTTC

clone_size: many
cdr3_length: 15
v_call: TRBV5-1
j_call: TRBJ1-1
d_call: NA
cdr3_aa: CASSLRGHENTEAFF
cdr3_nt: TGCGCCAGCAGCTTGAGGGGACACGAGAACACTGAAGCTTTCTTT

clone_size: NA
cdr3_length: 15
v_call: TRBV20-1
j_call: TRBJ1-4
d_call: NA
cdr3_aa: CSARVVGALNEKLFF
cdr3_nt: TGCAGTGCTAGAGTGGTGGGGGCTCTTAATGAAAAACTGTTTTTT

clone_size: many
cdr3_length: 14
v_call: TRBV29-1
j_call: TRBJ2-4
d_call: NA
cdr3_aa: CSVEITGGSNIQYF
cdr3_nt: TGCAGCGTTGAGATTACTGGCGGGTCAAACATTCAGTACTTC

clone_size: many
cdr3_length: 13
v_call: TRBV20-1
j_call: TRBJ2-1
d_call: NA
cdr3_aa: CSARGTPVGEQFF
cdr3_nt: TGCAGTGCTAGGGGCACTCCGGTCGGGGAGCAGTTCTTC

clone_size: many
cdr3_length: 14
v_call: TRBV5-5
j_call: TRBJ2-7
d_call: NA
cdr3_aa: CASSLDLLIYEQYF
cdr3_nt: TGTGCCAGCAGCTTGGACCTCCTTATATACGAGCAGTACTTC

clone_size: many
cdr3_length: 12
v_call: TRBV7-6
j_call: TRBJ2-7
d_call: NA
cdr3_aa: CASSLGPREQYF
cdr3_nt: TGTGCCAGCAGCTTAGGGCCCCGGGAGCAGTACTTC

clone_size: many
cdr3_length: 13
v_call: TRBV5-1
j_call: TRBJ2-3
d_call: NA
cdr3_aa: CASSLEPTDTQYF
cdr3_nt: TGCGCCAGCAGCTTGGAGCCAACAGATACGCAGTATTTT

clone_size: many
cdr3_length: 13
v_call: TRBV18
j_call: TRBJ2-3
d_call: NA
cdr3_aa: CASSPPALEAQYF
cdr3_nt: TGTGCCAGCTCACCACCGGCTCTGGAGGCGCAGTATTTT

clone_size: many
cdr3_length: 16
v_call: TRBV2
j_call: TRBJ2-5
d_call: NA
cdr3_aa: CASSRHRDGNQETQYF
cdr3_nt: TGTGCCAGCAGCCGCCACCGGGACGGAAACCAAGAGACCCAGTACTTC

clone_size: many
cdr3_length: 13
v_call: TRBV7-2
j_call: TRBJ1-5
d_call: NA
cdr3_aa: CASSPDINQPQHF
cdr3_nt: TGTGCCAGCAGCCCAGACATCAATCAGCCCCAGCATTTT

clone_size: many
cdr3_length: 16
v_call: TRBV5-1
j_call: TRBJ2-3
d_call: TRBD2
cdr3_aa: CASSRSGSARTDTQYF
cdr3_nt: TGCGCCAGCAGCCGAAGCGGGAGTGCACGCACAGATACGCAGTATTTT

clone_size: many
cdr3_length: 13
v_call: TRBV12-3/TRBV12-4
j_call: TRBJ1-1
d_call: NA
cdr3_aa: CASRSELNTEAFF
cdr3_nt: TGTGCCAGCAGAAGTGAATTGAACACTGAAGCTTTCTTT

clone_size: many
cdr3_length: 12
v_call: TRBV3-1
j_call: TRBJ1-1
d_call: NA
cdr3_aa: CASSQISREAFF
cdr3_nt: TGTGCCAGCAGCCAGATCTCGAGAGAAGCTTTCTTT

clone_size: many
cdr3_length: 15
v_call: TRBV15
j_call: TRBJ2-7
d_call: TRBD2
cdr3_aa: CATKEGSGSYYEQYF
cdr3_nt: TGTGCCACCAAAGAGGGCAGCGGGAGTTATTACGAGCAGTACTTC

clone_size: many
cdr3_length: 16
v_call: TRBV21-1
j_call: TRBJ2-1
d_call: NA
cdr3_aa: CASSKAPVAPPNEQFF
cdr3_nt: TGTGCCAGCAGCAAAGCACCCGTAGCACCACCGAATGAGCAGTTCTTC

clone_size: NA
cdr3_length: 13
v_call: TRBV5-1
j_call: TRBJ2-2
d_call: NA
cdr3_aa: CASSFLGTEELFF
cdr3_nt: TGTGCCAGCAGCTTCCTCGGGACCGAGGAGCTGTTTTTT